The clone carrying this TCR beta chain was detected only once. The germline V gene encodes CDR1 MNHEY and CDR2 SVGAGI. The CDR3 is made up of 16 amino acids. The V end was cut by 4 bases, the J end by 9 bases, with 19 bases between. This sample is part of a study of blood T cell repertoires in COVID-19. Across the study: Acute-phase and convalescent COVID-19 samples originated in the United States, Italy and Spain. PBMCs, B-cell-depleted T cells, or T cells were the source of the cDNA or gDNA that made up the material.

In the original analysis: Counts of nucleated cells, estimated from reference gene primer amplification, were obtained. The repertoire was sequenced with immunoSEQ multiplex PCR; TCRdb's copy has only in-frame clones and lacks some. Clone size and the V and J calls come from that table; the DNA yielded D and trimming. The sample has over 90,000 clones, about 88% seen once; the top ten hold 3%. This chain joins TRBV6-5 and TRBJ1-6, with D tentatively TRBD1 (6 bases). The sequence came from a man aged 45-65 years with active or convalescent COVID-19. Sequencing input: peripheral blood. DNA for the CDR3: TGTGCCAGCAGTTCGGGGTCCGGGGGGCTTGGTTCACCCCTCCACTTT. Protein: CASSSGSGGLGSPLHF.